The 26 T cell receptor beta chains presented below share a single source sample, sequenced in a study of T cell changes during pregnancy in multiple sclerosis. Using immunoSEQ multiplex PCR, the repertoire was profiled, and TCRdb retains in-frame clones only, with some absent. Here the sample spans fewer than 50,000 clones, around 94% being singletons. The source was CD4+ T cells from peripheral blood mononuclear cells, collected in the second trimester of pregnancy. The receptors derive from a female donor in good health, enrolled as a control in a pregnancy study.

The chain carries TRBV9 and TRBJ2-1; perhaps TRBD1 as D (6 bases). Germline V CDR1 and CDR2: SGDLS, YYNGEE. The CDR3 covers 14 residues. The V end was cut by 3 bases, the J end by 6 bases, with 13 bases between. CDR3 sequence (DNA): TGTGCCAGCAGCGGAGGGGGTTCTATCAATGAGCAGTTCTTC. This translates into CASSGGGSINEQFF.

The V gene is TRBV11-2, the J gene TRBJ2-7, with 7 positions matching TRBD2. Germline assignment: CDR1 SGHAT and CDR2 FQNNGV. This CDR3 is 15 amino acids long. V dropped 3 bases and J dropped 6; count of bases not matched to a gene: 11. CDR3 region: CASSLRGQRGSEQYF. The CDR3 DNA sequence: TGTGCCAGCAGCTTGAGGGGCCAGCGGGGTTCCGAGCAGTACTTC.

The table lists this clone with a count of one. The V call is TRBV7-2, the J call TRBJ1-5, with 9 bases aligning to TRBD1. Looked up from germline, CDR1 is SGHTA and CDR2 is FQGNSA. The CDR3 is 13 amino acids. V shed 6 bases, J shed 6 bases, and the junction held 3 bases outside the gene matches. CDR3 residues: CASSTGGSQPQHF. CDR3 coding DNA: TGTGCCAGCAGTACAGGGGGCTCTCAGCCCCAGCATTTT. Supplemented by reference TRBV7-2 and TRBJ1-5, the full variable domain reads GAGVSQSPSNKVTEKGKDVELRCDPISGHTALYWYRQSLGQGLEFLIYFQGNSAPDKSGLPSDRFSAERTGGSVSTLTIQRTQQEDSAVYLCASSTGGSQPQHFGDGTRLSIL.

Written as DNA, the CDR3 is TGCGCCAGCAGCCAAGTCTCTAGCGGGGGGGCCGGATCCTACAATGAGCAGTTCTTC. Its protein is CASSQVSSGGAGSYNEQFF. The chain recombines TRBV4-1 with TRBJ2-1; 12 nucleotides agree with TRBD2. The CDR3 covers 19 residues. With V trimmed by 1 base and J by 1 base, 8 bases remained unmatched. Germline CDR1 is MGHRA and CDR2 is YSYEKL.

The CDR3 DNA is TGTGCCACCAGCAGAGATCCGGTAACTAATGAAAAACTGTTTTTT. Translated: CATSRDPVTNEKLFF. The V call is TRBV15, the J call TRBJ1-4; D is unresolved. CDR3 length: 15 amino acids. V was clipped by 0 bases and J by 1 base, with 6 bases between them. Germline V gene lookup returns CDR1 LNHNV and CDR2 YYDKDF (reference sequence).

The rearrangement uses TRBV27 and TRBJ1-1, with D perhaps TRBD1 (5 bases). In germline, CDR1 is MNHEY, CDR2 SMNVEV (reference sequence). The V end lost 5 bases, the J end lost 5 bases, and 24 bases lay between the germline ends. The CDR3 loop spans 17 amino acids. CDR3 loop: CASSPYPSHREGTEAFF. Here the CDR3 DNA reads TGTGCCAGCAGTCCATACCCCTCCCACCGGGAGGGGACTGAAGCTTTCTTT.

The chain couples TRBV11-3 to TRBJ2-2, with 7 positions matching TRBD2. The CDR3 contains 17 residues. Looked up from germline, CDR1 is SGHNT and CDR2 is YENEEA. The ends lost 5 bases at V and 1 base at J; junction bases unmatched: 10. DNA of the CDR3: TGTGCCAGCAGCCCGGTGGCGGGGGTCGGGAACACCGGGGAGCTGTTTTTT. Its translation: CASSPVAGVGNTGELFF. Drawing the rest from reference TRBV11-3 and TRBJ2-2, the complete variable domain is EAGVVQSPRYKIIEKKQPVAFWCNPISGHNTLYWYLQNLGQGPELLIRYENEEAVDDSQLPKDRFSAERLKGVDSTLKIQPAELGDSAVYLCASSPVAGVGNTGELFFGEGSRLTVL.

This clone occurred a few times. The chain employs TRBV11-2 and TRBJ1-1, with D unclear. The germline V gene has CDR1 SGHAT and CDR2 FQNNGV. V shed 4 bases and J shed 1 base, with 4 bases lying between them. CDR3 length: 12 residues. The CDR3 protein is CASSSQNTEAFF. For the CDR3, the DNA is TGTGCCAGCAGCTCACAGAACACTGAAGCTTTCTTT. The variable domain in full, with the rest retrieved from reference TRBV11-2 and TRBJ1-1, is EAGVAQSPRYKIIEKRQSVAFWCNPISGHATLYWYQQILGQGPKLLIQFQNNGVVDDSQLPKDRFSAERLKGVDSTLKIQPAKLEDSAVYLCASSSQNTEAFFGQGTRLTVV.

The V call is TRBV4-1, the J call TRBJ1-2, with D possibly being TRBD1 (6 bases). Trimming cost V 4 bases and J 1 base, with 16 bases left between them. There are 16 residues in the CDR3. The germline V gene encodes CDR1 MGHRA and CDR2 YSYEKL. The CDR3 is CASSLSGTYINYGYTF. The CDR3 DNA follows: TGCGCCAGCAGCCTCTCCGGGACATATATTAACTATGGCTACACCTTC.

The chain joins TRBV2 to TRBJ1-5; a possible D gene is TRBD1 (5 bases). CDR1 is SNHLY, CDR2 FYNNEI, per germline. The CDR3 covers 15 residues. Trimming pared 1 base from V and 2 bases from J, leaving 9 bases between. The CDR3, as DNA: TGTGCCAGCAGTGAAGAGGGGTTTGGCAATCAGCCCCAGCATTTT. This gives the protein CASSEEGFGNQPQHF.

This clone was found a few times. The chain employs TRBV4-2 and TRBJ1-4, with D perhaps TRBD1 (6 bases). Trimming shortened V by 2 bases and J by 8 bases, and 27 bases separated the two germline ends. Looked up from germline, CDR1 is LGHNA and CDR2 is YNFKEQ. CDR3 length: 19 residues. In DNA, the CDR3 is TGTGCCAGCAGCCAAAAGGGGCAGGGATACTCGGGGGGACAAGAAAAACTGTTTTTT. It translates to CASSQKGQGYSGGQEKLFF.

The rearrangement joins TRBV19 to TRBJ2-1, with a weak D call TRBD2 (6 bases). Germline CDR1 reads LNHDA; CDR2 reads SQIVND (reference sequence). There are 16 residues in the CDR3. Trimming removed 5 bases at V and 0 bases at J, with 14 bases between. The DNA for the CDR3 is TGTGCCAGTAGTGGACGGGGGACGTACTCCTACAATGAGCAGTTCTTC. Translation: CASSGRGTYSYNEQFF.

Written as DNA, the CDR3 is TGTGCCAGCAGCTTAGGGCAGAACTATGGCTACACCTTC. This gives the protein CASSLGQNYGYTF. The chain recombines TRBV7-9 with TRBJ1-2, with no clear D. CDR3 length: 13 residues. The germline V and J ends were trimmed by 1 base and 2 bases, with 5 bases remaining between them. Germline V gene data show CDR1 as SEHNR and CDR2 as FQNEAQ (reference sequence).

This clone has a single count. The genes are TRBV7-2 and TRBJ1-6; D unresolved. The CDR3 is 14 amino acids. V shed 1 base and J shed 10 bases, with 11 bases lying between them. The germline CDR1 and CDR2 sequences are SGHTA and FQGNSA. The CDR3 sequence is CASSLGPSPSPLHF. The DNA for the CDR3 is TGTGCCAGCAGCTTAGGGCCCTCTCCGTCACCCCTCCACTTT.

This clone was seen just once. The chain combines TRBV2 with TRBJ2-7, with a tentative D call TRBD2 (5 bases). V was pared by 4 bases and J by 1 base, with 14 bases between. The CDR3 length is 15 residues. Germline CDR1 reads SNHLY; CDR2 reads FYNNEI. CDR3 in DNA: TGTGCCAGCAGTGCGGCAGGACTGGCTTCCTACGAGCAGTACTTC. It codes for CASSAAGLASYEQYF. The entire variable domain, with the rest obtained from reference TRBV2 and TRBJ2-7, is as follows: EPEVTQTPSHQVTQMGQEVILRCVPISNHLYFYWYRQILGQKVEFLVSFYNNEISEKSEIFDDQFSVERPDGSNFTLKIRSTKLEDSAMYFCASSAAGLASYEQYFGPGTRLTVT.

V is TRBV5-4 and J is TRBJ2-7; D gene unclear. CDR1 SGHNT and CDR2 YYREEE come from the germline V gene (reference sequence). The CDR3 length is 15 residues. Between the trimmed V and J ends, which lost 1 base and 4 bases, there was a span of 15 bases. CDR3 nucleotide sequence: TGTGCCAGCAGCTTGATGGGCACCGGTCGATACGAGCAGTACTTC. Translated: CASSLMGTGRYEQYF.

This chain uses TRBV4-1 with TRBJ2-5, with 7 bases aligning to TRBD1. There are 17 residues in the CDR3. CDR1 is MGHRA, CDR2 YSYEKL, per germline. V trimming: 1 base; J trimming: 5 bases; junction bases outside the gene matches: 13. The CDR3 DNA sequence: TGCGCCAGCAGCCAAGCTGGCAGGGGGTCTCAATGGGAGACCCAGTACTTC. It yields the protein CASSQAGRGSQWETQYF.

The chain joins TRBV10-3 to TRBJ2-5; 10 nucleotides align to TRBD1. The germline V gene encodes CDR1 ENHRY and CDR2 SYGVKD. This CDR3 contains 17 residues. V dropped 2 bases and J dropped 5; count of bases not matched to a gene: 11. The CDR3 loop reads CAISEKRLTGGAETQYF. CDR3 sequence (DNA): TGTGCCATCAGTGAGAAAAGGCTGACAGGGGGCGCGGAGACCCAGTACTTC.

The chain combines TRBV15 with TRBJ1-5, with a possible D match to TRBD1 (6 bases). The germline V gene encodes CDR1 LNHNV and CDR2 YYDKDF (reference sequence). The CDR3 covers 14 residues. Trimming shortened V by 2 bases and J by 1 base, and 6 bases separated the two germline ends. The chain's CDR3 is CATSRQGSNQPQHF. CDR3 coding DNA: TGTGCCACCAGCAGACAGGGGAGCAATCAGCCCCAGCATTTT.

The V call is TRBV5-8, the J call TRBJ1-5, with 7 nucleotides matching TRBD1. The germline V gene has CDR1 SGHTS and CDR2 YDEGEE. This CDR3 region has 14 residues. With 2 bases clipped from V and 4 bases from J, the junction kept 3 bases outside the gene matches. The CDR3 coding sequence is TGTGCCAGCAGCTTTTGGACAGGTAATCAGCCCCAGCATTTT. Protein product: CASSFWTGNQPQHF.

The J gene is TRBJ2-3, the V gene TRBV7-3; 12 bases are a match to TRBD2. J was trimmed by 5 bases and V by 1 base; bases with no gene match: 7. The V gene's germline CDR1 is SGHTA and CDR2 FQGTGA. The CDR3 contains 17 residues. The CDR3 loop is CASSLKAPSGGEDTQYF. The CDR3 DNA reads as TGTGCCAGCAGCTTAAAGGCGCCTAGCGGGGGGGAAGATACGCAGTATTTT.

This chain uses TRBV4-2 with TRBJ2-7, with 7 bases fitting TRBD1. Germline V gene sequence: CDR1 LGHNA, CDR2 YNFKEQ. The CDR3 consists of 14 residues. The junction had 3 bases not matched to a gene; V was cut back by 1 base and J by 3 bases. As DNA, the CDR3 is TGTGCCAGCAGCCAAGGGGACAGAAGCTACGAGCAGTACTTC. Translation: CASSQGDRSYEQYF.

The chain joins TRBV15 to TRBJ2-7, with D possibly matching TRBD1 (6 bases). Germline V gives CDR1 LNHNV, CDR2 YYDKDF (reference sequence). Trimming removed 1 base at V and 2 bases at J, with 12 bases between. The CDR3 is 15 residues long. This CDR3 reads CATSRGRDTAYEQYF. The CDR3, as DNA: TGTGCCACCAGCAGAGGTCGGGACACCGCCTACGAGCAGTACTTC. Full variable domain (remainder filled in from reference TRBV15 and TRBJ2-7): DAMVIQNPRYQVTQFGKPVTLSCSQTLNHNVMYWYQQKSSQAPKLLFHYYDKDFNNEADTPDNFQSRRPNTSFCFLDIRSPGLGDTAMYLCATSRGRDTAYEQYFGPGTRLTVT.

The rearrangement joins TRBV15 to TRBJ1-1, with D hard to call. The CDR3 totals 15 residues. The V gene lost 0 bases and the J gene lost 1 base, with 9 bases spanning the gap. Germline-derived CDR1 and CDR2 are LNHNV and YYDKDF (reference sequence). The DNA of the CDR3 is TGTGCCACCAGCAGAGATAGGATAGCGAACACTGAAGCTTTCTTT. It codes for CATSRDRIANTEAFF.

The chain combines TRBV2 with TRBJ2-1; the D gene is possibly TRBD1 (5 bases). Germline V lookup: CDR1 SNHLY, CDR2 FYNNEI. This CDR3 comprises 14 residues. Trimming removed 6 bases at V and 7 bases at J, with 16 bases between. For the CDR3, the DNA is TGTGCCAGCAGGGAAAGGGTGTCAGGGAATGAGCAGTTCTTC. It is translated as CASRERVSGNEQFF.

J is TRBJ2-2 and V is TRBV7-9; 8 bases fit TRBD1. CDR1 is SEHNR and CDR2 is FQNEAQ in the germline V gene (reference sequence). This CDR3 is 14 amino acids long. V was pared by 4 bases and J by 5 bases, with 3 bases of the junction left unmatched. CDR3 sequence: CASSSGGRTGELFF. In nucleotides, the CDR3 is TGTGCCAGCAGCTCAGGGGGCAGGACCGGGGAGCTGTTTTTT. The full variable domain, rest sourced from reference TRBV7-9 and TRBJ2-2, is DTGVSQNPRHKITKRGQNVTFRCDPISEHNRLYWYRQTLGQGPEFLTYFQNEAQLEKSRLLSDRFSAERPKGSFSTLEIQRTEQGDSAMYLCASSSGGRTGELFFGEGSRLTVL.